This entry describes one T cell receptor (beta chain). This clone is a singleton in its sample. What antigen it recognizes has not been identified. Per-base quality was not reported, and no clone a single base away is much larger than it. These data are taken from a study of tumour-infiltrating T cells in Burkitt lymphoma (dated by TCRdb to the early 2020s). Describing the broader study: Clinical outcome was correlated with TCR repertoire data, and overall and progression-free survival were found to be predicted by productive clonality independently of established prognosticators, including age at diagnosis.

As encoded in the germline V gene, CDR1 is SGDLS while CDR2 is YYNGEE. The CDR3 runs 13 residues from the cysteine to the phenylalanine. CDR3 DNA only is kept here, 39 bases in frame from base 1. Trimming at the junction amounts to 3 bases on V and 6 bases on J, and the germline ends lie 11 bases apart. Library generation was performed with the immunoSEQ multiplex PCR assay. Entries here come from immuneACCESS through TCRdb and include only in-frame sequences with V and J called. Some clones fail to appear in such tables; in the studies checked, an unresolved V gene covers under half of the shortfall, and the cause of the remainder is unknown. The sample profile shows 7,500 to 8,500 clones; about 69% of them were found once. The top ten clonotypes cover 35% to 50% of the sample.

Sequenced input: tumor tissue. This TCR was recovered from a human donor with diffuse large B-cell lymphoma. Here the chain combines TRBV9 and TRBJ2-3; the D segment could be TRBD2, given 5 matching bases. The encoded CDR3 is CASSEGVGDTQYF. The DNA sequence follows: TGTGCCAGCAGCGAGGGAGTAGGGGATACGCAGTATTTT.